The 5 T cell receptor beta chains in this list originate from one sample, sequenced in a study of T cell repertoires in cytomegalovirus infection. One entry per CDR3 protein results from TCRdb running MiXCR on the reads. The data hold some 300,000 distinct CDR3 sequences, with roughly an eighth observed a single time. The sequenced material came from PBMCs. These receptors were collected from a human donor in good health (CMV status not recorded). Some clones in this sample may be carry-over from other donors' samples.

This clonotype occurred once. The genes are TRBV20-1 and TRBJ2-4; 9 nucleotides match TRBD2. V trimming: 8 bases; J trimming: 0 bases; junction bases outside the gene matches: 11. The CDR3 extends over 16 amino acids. Germline values: CDR1 DFQATT, CDR2 SNEGSKA (reference sequence). CDR3 DNA: TGCAGTCCATTCCACCAGACTAGCGGAGCCAAAAACATTCAGTACTTC. This encodes CSPFHQTSGAKNIQYF.

This clonotype was recorded at least ten times. This chain joins TRBV7-8 and TRBJ1-4; D is undetermined. V was clipped by 7 bases and J by 4 bases, with 19 bases between them. CDR3 size: 16 residues. Germline values: CDR1 SGHVS, CDR2 FQNEAQ. CDR3 in DNA: TGTGCCAGCACTCCCTCACCCGGAGGGTTTAATGAAAAACTGTTTTTT. Residues: CASTPSPGGFNEKLFF.

This clonotype was counted between two and nine times. The rearrangement uses TRBV20-1 and TRBJ1-2; D ambiguous. V gave up 3 bases and J gave up 4 bases, with 9 bases separating them. Germline V CDR1 and CDR2: DFQATT, SNEGSKA (reference sequence). CDR3 length: 12 amino acids. The DNA for the CDR3 is TGCAGTGCTAGCGCAGCGGGCTATGGCTACACCTTC. Its translation: CSASAAGYGYTF.

J is TRBJ2-7 and V is TRBV7-2; the D is unclear. CDR1 is SGHTA, CDR2 FQGNSA, per germline. Trimming stripped 1 base from V and 4 bases from J, with 8 bases between. The CDR3 contains 13 residues. The CDR3 coding sequence is TGTGCCAGCAGCTTAGTAGATCGGTACGAGCAGTACTTC. Protein: CASSLVDRYEQYF.

J is TRBJ2-5 and V is TRBV11-2; TRBD2 agrees at 7 bases. Per germline, CDR1 SGHAT and CDR2 FQNNGV. Losses at the gene ends were 4 bases for V and 5 bases for J; bases not matched to a gene: 10. CDR3 length: 15 amino acids. The CDR3 sequence is CASSSAGLESETQYF. DNA of the CDR3: TGTGCCAGCAGCTCCGCCGGACTAGAGTCTGAGACCCAGTACTTC. Supplemented by reference TRBV11-2 and TRBJ2-5, the full variable domain reads EAGVAQSPRYKIIEKRQSVAFWCNPISGHATLYWYQQILGQGPKLLIQFQNNGVVDDSQLPKDRFSAERLKGVDSTLKIQPAKLEDSAVYLCASSSAGLESETQYFGPGTRLLVL.